These T cell receptor beta chains were read from a single sample in a study of blood T cells in healthy people across ages. TCRdb reprocessed the 5' RACE reads via MiXCR and lists one record per CDR3 protein. Of about 800,000 distinct CDR3 sequences listed, 20% to 30% were seen once; the top ten hold more than 3%. In addition, the sample was reused for a study of T cells of mothers and their children.

Sequencing was performed on blood. The source of these receptors is a boy aged 5-17 years in good health. Each CDR3 is given with its conserved first and last residue. The D gene is left open where the match is weak. Clone size is given for some rows only: seen once, a few or many times, or a class if the clone is expanded.

clone_size	v_call	d_call	j_call	cdr3_aa
few	TRBV4-3	TRBD1	TRBJ2-7	CASSPDRGFHEQYF
-	TRBV4-3	-	TRBJ2-5	CASSQTRGAAQETQYF
-	TRBV29-1	TRBD2	TRBJ2-3	CSVTGGRASGTDMQYF
few	TRBV29-1	TRBD2	TRBJ2-7	CSVGPGGGYEQYF
few	TRBV12-3/TRBV12-4	TRBD2	TRBJ2-7	CASSFWSLAGEQYF
few	TRBV28	-	TRBJ2-7	CASSSDSLGFYEQYF
few	TRBV29-1	TRBD1	TRBJ2-2	CSAVGQGGTGELFF
few	TRBV19	-	TRBJ2-5	CASSNRYGIGQETQYF
-	TRBV4-3	-	TRBJ2-1	CASSQERERDNEQFF
-	TRBV19	TRBD2	TRBJ2-7	CASSMPTGGRGGYEQYF
few	TRBV7-8	TRBD2	TRBJ2-1	CASSSQSLAGGSYNEQFF
few	TRBV9	-	TRBJ1-4	CASSARQVGEKLFF
few	TRBV12-3/TRBV12-4	TRBD1	TRBJ2-6	CASSLLSGTGVSGANVLTF
-	TRBV7-6	TRBD1	TRBJ1-1	CASSLTGSGTEAFF
-	TRBV28	TRBD2	TRBJ2-5	CASSLSTGGGETQYF
-	TRBV6-1	-	TRBJ1-1	CASSEAPGGNTEAFF
few	TRBV7-2	-	TRBJ2-2	CASSLAMRTGGLFF
few	TRBV6-2/TRBV6-3	TRBD1	TRBJ2-7	CASSYSDRESVQYF
-	TRBV24-1	TRBD1	TRBJ2-5	CAARAPGQYLQETQYF
many	TRBV5-1	-	TRBJ1-2	CASSLGQAYYGYTF
once	TRBV20-1	-	TRBJ2-7	CSARDAPYEQYF
-	TRBV6-1	TRBD1	TRBJ2-5	CASSDGQGRIREETQYF
-	TRBV5-1	-	TRBJ1-6	CASSPRALQVGSPLHF
-	TRBV18	TRBD2	TRBJ2-1	CASSSERGSYNEQFF
-	TRBV20-1	-	TRBJ1-6	CSASGWSSYNSPLHF
-	TRBV21-1	-	TRBJ2-3	CASSKGFGTGRTDTQYF
-	TRBV5-1	TRBD2	TRBJ2-1	CASSRLAGRSDSSYNEQFF
few	TRBV11-3	-	TRBJ2-1	CASSLGDLNEQFF
-	TRBV4-3	-	TRBJ1-5	CASSQDTNADQPQHF
few	TRBV2	TRBD1	TRBJ1-1	CASSRDRATINTEAFF
-	TRBV6-6	-	TRBJ1-5	CASSYGTGQPQHF
few	TRBV27	-	TRBJ2-7	CASRGETGRPYEQYF
few	TRBV29-1	-	TRBJ1-1	CSVGTAGNTEAFF
-	TRBV18	TRBD1	TRBJ1-4	CASSRTGTAISRLFF
-	TRBV3-1	TRBD1	TRBJ2-7	CASSQEQGAFYEQYF
few	TRBV28	TRBD2	TRBJ2-7	CASRGTSGAYEQYF
-	TRBV10-3	-	TRBJ2-2	CAIGGPHGGTGELFF
-	TRBV20-1	-	TRBJ2-5	CSARAGAETQYF
-	TRBV12-3/TRBV12-4	TRBD2	TRBJ2-5	CATRRGEGETQYF
-	TRBV11-2	TRBD2	TRBJ2-7	CASRSPKTSGRNEQYF